This TCR beta chain emerged from a study of metastatic and nonmetastatic thyroid tumors. This clone was counted between two and nine times. Germline V CDR1 and CDR2: MNHEY, SVGEGT. Trimming pared 0 bases from V and 5 bases from J, leaving 13 bases between. The CDR3 runs 15 residues. TCRdb re-analyzed the PCR reads using MiXCR. This sample has approximately 74,000 clones, with approximately 14% found just once. Thyroid surgery took place with no prior treatment in any patient. The chain carries TRBV6-2 or TRBV6-3 and TRBJ1-1; D ambiguous. The source of this sequence is a male donor with papillary thyroid cancer or a benign thyroid nodule (not recorded which). Some clones in this sample may be carry-over from other donors' samples. What was sequenced was blood. CDR3 in DNA: TGTGCCAGCAGTTACTCTTCAGTTACTGGGACTGAAGCTTTCTTT. Amino acid sequence: CASSYSSVTGTEAFF.